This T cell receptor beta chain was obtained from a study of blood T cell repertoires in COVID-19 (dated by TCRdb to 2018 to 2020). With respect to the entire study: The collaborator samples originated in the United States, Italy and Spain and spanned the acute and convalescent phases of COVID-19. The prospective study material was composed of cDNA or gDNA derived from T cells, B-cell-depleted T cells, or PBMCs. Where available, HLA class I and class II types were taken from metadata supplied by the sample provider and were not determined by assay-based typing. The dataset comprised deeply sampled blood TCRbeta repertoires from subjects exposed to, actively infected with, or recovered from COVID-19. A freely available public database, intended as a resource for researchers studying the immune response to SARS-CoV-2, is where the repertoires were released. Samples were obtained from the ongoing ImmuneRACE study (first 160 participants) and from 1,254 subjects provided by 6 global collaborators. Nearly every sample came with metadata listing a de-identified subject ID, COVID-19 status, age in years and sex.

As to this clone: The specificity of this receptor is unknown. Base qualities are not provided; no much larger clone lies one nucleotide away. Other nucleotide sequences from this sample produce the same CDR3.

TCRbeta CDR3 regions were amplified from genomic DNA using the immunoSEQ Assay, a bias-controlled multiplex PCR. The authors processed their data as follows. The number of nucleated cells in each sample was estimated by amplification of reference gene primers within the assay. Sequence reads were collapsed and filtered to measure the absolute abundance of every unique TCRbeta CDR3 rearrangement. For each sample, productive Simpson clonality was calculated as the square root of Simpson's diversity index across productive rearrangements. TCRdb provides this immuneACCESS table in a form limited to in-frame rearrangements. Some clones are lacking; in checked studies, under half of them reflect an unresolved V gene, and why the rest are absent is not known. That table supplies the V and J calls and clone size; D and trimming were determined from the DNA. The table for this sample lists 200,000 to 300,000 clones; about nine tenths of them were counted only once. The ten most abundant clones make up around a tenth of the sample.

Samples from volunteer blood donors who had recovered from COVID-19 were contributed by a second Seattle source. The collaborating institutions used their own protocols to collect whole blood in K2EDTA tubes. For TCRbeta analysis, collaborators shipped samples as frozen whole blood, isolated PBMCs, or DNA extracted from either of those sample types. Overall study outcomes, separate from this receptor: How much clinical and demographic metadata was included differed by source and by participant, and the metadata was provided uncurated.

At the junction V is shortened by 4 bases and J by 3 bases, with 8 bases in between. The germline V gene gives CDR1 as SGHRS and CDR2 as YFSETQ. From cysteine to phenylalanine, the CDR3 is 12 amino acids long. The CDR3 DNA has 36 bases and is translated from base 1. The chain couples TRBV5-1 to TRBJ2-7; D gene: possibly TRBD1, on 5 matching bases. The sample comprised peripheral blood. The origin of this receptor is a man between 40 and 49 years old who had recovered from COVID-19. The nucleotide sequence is TGCGCCAGCAGCAGTACAGGCTACGAGCAGTACTTC. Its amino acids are CASSSTGYEQYF.